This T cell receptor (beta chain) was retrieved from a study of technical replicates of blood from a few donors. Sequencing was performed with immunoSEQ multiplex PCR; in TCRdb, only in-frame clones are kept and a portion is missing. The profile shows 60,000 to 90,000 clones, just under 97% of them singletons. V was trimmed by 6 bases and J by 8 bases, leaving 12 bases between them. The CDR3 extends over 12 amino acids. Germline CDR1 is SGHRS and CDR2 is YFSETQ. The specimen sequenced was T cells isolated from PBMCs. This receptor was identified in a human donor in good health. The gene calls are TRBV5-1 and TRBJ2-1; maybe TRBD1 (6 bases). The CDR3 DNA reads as TGCGCCAGCACATTCGACAGGCATGAGCAGTTCTTC. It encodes CASTFDRHEQFF.